The present entry profiles one T cell receptor beta chain with its context. No antigen is known for it. The entry originates in a study of T cell repertoires and Cas9 in healthy adults. Across the study: SpCas9-reactive CD4 and CD8 T cells were characterized for potency, cytotoxicity and lineage. The study, taken as a whole, reports: SpCas9-reactive effector T cells were reportedly restrained in vitro by SpCas9-reactive regulatory T cells.

Sequenced by immunoSEQ multiplex PCR; TCRdb stores in-frame clones only, minus some. Among about 24,000 clones listed, under 95% were seen once. Sequencing input: CD4+ effector T cells (CD127+, CD25-, CD137-, CD154-) from PBMCs; culture status not recorded. The sequence derives from a human donor in good health.

CDR3 nucleotide sequence: TGTGCCAGCAGTCCAACGGAATATGGCTACACCTTC. The encoded protein is CASSPTEYGYTF. This sequence joins TRBV6-6 and TRBJ1-2; D gene ambiguous. The CDR3 has 12 amino acids. CDR1 and CDR2 (germline): MNHNY, SVGAGI (reference sequence). Trimming cost V 5 bases and J 5 bases, with 9 bases left between them.